This T cell receptor beta chain was captured in a study of CD4+ T cells in melanoma. Overall study results and limits: CD8+ T cell, macrophage and B cell function reportedly correlated with neoantigen-specific CD4+ T cells.

This clone was seen only once. The antigen is unknown. Sequencing used immunoSEQ multiplex PCR; TCRdb keeps in-frame clones, though not all of them. The sample has around 100,000 clones; roughly 90% are singletons. Germline assignment: CDR1 SGHVS and CDR2 FQNEAQ. The V segment lost 5 bases and the J segment 6 bases; nucleotides outside the gene matches: 11. CDR3 length: 16 amino acids. The sequence came from a human donor with melanoma. The material sequenced was peripheral blood. This rearrangement joins TRBV7-8 to TRBJ2-1, with TRBD2 matching 9 bases. The CDR3 region is CASSRSVAGAFNEQFF. In DNA, the CDR3 is TGTGCCAGCAGCCGGTCGGTAGCGGGGGCGTTCAATGAGCAGTTCTTC.